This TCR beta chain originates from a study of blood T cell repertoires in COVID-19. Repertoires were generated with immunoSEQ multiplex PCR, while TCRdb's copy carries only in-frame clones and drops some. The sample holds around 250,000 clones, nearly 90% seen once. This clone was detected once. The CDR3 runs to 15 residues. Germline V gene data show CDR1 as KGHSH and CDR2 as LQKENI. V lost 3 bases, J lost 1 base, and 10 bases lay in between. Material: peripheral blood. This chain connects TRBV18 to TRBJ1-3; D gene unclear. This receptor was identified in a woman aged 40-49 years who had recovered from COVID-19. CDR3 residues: CASSPSGWSGNTIYF. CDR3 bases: TGTGCCAGCTCACCCTCGGGGTGGTCTGGAAACACCATATATTTT.